The 28 T cell receptor beta chains below all came from one sample that was sequenced in a study of blood T cell repertoires in COVID-19 (dated by TCRdb to 2018 to 2021). The library was made by the immunoSEQ multiplex PCR assay. This is the immuneACCESS table as TCRdb keeps it, with only in-frame sequences that have V and J called. A part of the clones is gone; compared with another copy, unresolved V genes explain less than half, and the rest is unexplained. The sample includes 40,000 to 50,000 clones, with roughly 87% observed a single time. Roughly 6.4% of the sample belongs to the ten largest clones. Sequenced input: peripheral blood. The receptors shown here come from a human donor in a cohort sampled during active COVID-19.

This chain uses TRBV12-3 or TRBV12-4 with TRBJ2-1; 9 positions match TRBD2. Unmatched junction bases numbered 2, after V lost 6 bases and J lost 8 bases. The CDR3 has 12 residues. The CDR3, as DNA: TGTGCCAGCAGACTAGCGGGTTATGAGCAGTTCTTC. Amino acid sequence: CASRLAGYEQFF.

This chain joins TRBV2 and TRBJ1-1; D gene unclear. Trimming stripped 6 bases from V and 3 bases from J, with 5 bases between. The germline V gene has CDR1 SNHLY and CDR2 FYNNEI. CDR3 length equals 11 residues. CDR3 amino acids: CASREDTEAFF. The CDR3 nucleotides are TGTGCCAGCAGAGAGGACACTGAAGCTTTCTTT. Together with reference TRBV2 and TRBJ1-1, the CDR3 gives the full variable domain: EPEVTQTPSHQVTQMGQEVILRCVPISNHLYFYWYRQILGQKVEFLVSFYNNEISEKSEIFDDQFSVERPDGSNFTLKIRSTKLEDSAMYFCASREDTEAFFGQGTRLTVV.

V gene TRBV18 combines with J gene TRBJ2-3, with D uncertain. The CDR3 runs 14 residues. V lost 0 bases and J lost 2, with 6 bases in between. Germline V lookup: CDR1 KGHSH, CDR2 LQKENI. For the CDR3, the DNA is TGTGCCAGCTCACCACCCATTTCCACAGATACGCAGTATTTT. It yields the protein CASSPPISTDTQYF.

The chain uses TRBV27 and TRBJ2-7; possibly TRBD1 for D (5 bases). V shed 5 bases and J shed 10 bases, with 18 bases lying between them. Germline values: CDR1 MNHEY, CDR2 SMNVEV (reference sequence). This CDR3 spans 13 amino acids. The CDR3 nucleotides are TGTGCCAGCAGTCCCACTACGGCGCAGGGCCAGTACTTC. It specifies CASSPTTAQGQYF.

The chain links TRBV5-4 to TRBJ2-5; D uncertain. CDR1 and CDR2 (germline): SGHNT, YYREEE (reference sequence). Trimming removed 1 base at V and 6 bases at J, with 7 bases between. This CDR3 comprises 12 residues. CDR3 sequence reads: CASSLIAKTQYF. The CDR3 region has the DNA TGTGCCAGCAGCTTGATTGCGAAGACCCAGTACTTC.

The chain uses TRBV2 and TRBJ2-7, with D tentatively TRBD1 (6 bases). Trimming removed 7 bases from V and 0 bases from J, with 19 bases in between. The CDR3 loop spans 16 amino acids. CDR1 SNHLY and CDR2 FYNNEI come from the germline V gene. CDR3 in amino acids: CASNLQGPQISYEQYF. The CDR3 region has the DNA TGTGCCAGCAATCTTCAGGGGCCTCAAATCTCCTACGAGCAGTACTTC.

The chain is built from TRBV12-3 or TRBV12-4 and TRBJ2-5, with D perhaps matching TRBD1 (6 bases). This CDR3 region has 11 residues. V gave up 7 bases and J gave up 5 bases, with 8 bases separating them. CDR3 sequence reads: CASTQGETQYF. CDR3 coding DNA: TGTGCCAGCACCCAGGGGGAGACCCAGTACTTC.

This chain links TRBV5-1 with TRBJ2-1; the D gene is possibly TRBD1 (6 bases). Germline V gene data show CDR1 as SGHRS and CDR2 as YFSETQ. The CDR3 is made up of 15 amino acids. V was pared by 6 bases and J by 8 bases, with 21 bases between. The CDR3 coding sequence is TGCGCCAGCACCTTTGGGACGTTAGGGGGTGATGAGCAGTTCTTC. This gives the protein CASTFGTLGGDEQFF.

The chain joins TRBV27 to TRBJ2-1; TRBD1 is a possible D gene (6 bases). The V gene lost 3 bases and the J gene lost 4 bases, with 10 bases spanning the gap. Germline values: CDR1 MNHEY, CDR2 SMNVEV (reference sequence). CDR3 length: 14 amino acids. CDR3 nucleotides: TGTGCCAGCAGTTTGGGGACACCATACAATGAGCAGTTCTTC. It specifies CASSLGTPYNEQFF.

This rearrangement joins TRBV29-1 to TRBJ2-3; D possibly corresponds to TRBD2 (5 bases). The V end lost 7 bases, the J end lost 6 bases, and 14 bases lay between the germline ends. Germline-derived CDR1 and CDR2 are SQVTM and ANQGSEA. CDR3 size: 12 residues. CDR3 protein: CSALSGSDTQYF. The DNA of the CDR3 is TGCAGCGCCCTAAGCGGTTCGGATACGCAGTATTTT.

The gene calls are TRBV5-5 and TRBJ1-6; D may be TRBD1 (5 bases). Looked up from germline, CDR1 is SGHKS and CDR2 is YYEKEE (reference sequence). V was pared by 7 bases and J by 7 bases, with 15 bases between. The CDR3 has 14 residues. The CDR3 coding sequence is TGTGCCAGCCGGGGAGGGACGGCCAATTCACCCCTCCACTTT. Translated, it gives CASRGGTANSPLHF.

This rearrangement joins TRBV7-2 to TRBJ2-6; no reliable D call. Germline CDR1 and CDR2: SGHTA and FQGNSA. The V end lost 9 bases, the J end lost 1 base, and 7 bases lay between the germline ends. This CDR3 contains 13 residues. The CDR3, as DNA: TGTGCCAGTCGTCTATCTGGGGCCAACGTCCTGACTTTC. Protein sequence: CASRLSGANVLTF.

The genes are TRBV5-4 and TRBJ2-7, with 8 positions matching TRBD2. The V segment lost 4 bases and the J segment 5 bases; nucleotides outside the gene matches: 2. Germline CDR1 is SGHNT and CDR2 is YYREEE (reference sequence). The CDR3 runs 12 residues. CDR3 coding DNA: TGTGCCAGCAGCCGGGGGGGGGACGAGCAGTACTTC. It yields the protein CASSRGGDEQYF.

The chain is built from TRBV4-1 and TRBJ1-1, with TRBD1 matching over 8 bases. The CDR3 is 14 residues long. The V gene's germline CDR1 is MGHRA and CDR2 YSYEKL. After removal of 4 bases from V and 5 bases from J, the junction contained 6 bases not matched to a gene. Here the CDR3 reads CASSLQGVETEAFF. The CDR3 DNA is TGCGCCAGCAGCCTACAGGGGGTCGAAACTGAAGCTTTCTTT.

V and J are TRBV30 and TRBJ1-6; D not resolved. This CDR3 comprises 16 residues. Germline assignment: CDR1 GTSNPN and CDR2 SVGIG (reference sequence). The CDR3 loop is CAFQGSGSSYNSPLHF. The CDR3 coding sequence is TGTGCTTTTCAAGGGTCTGGGAGCTCCTATAATTCACCCCTCCACTTT. The whole variable domain, remainder taken from reference TRBV30 and TRBJ1-6, is SQTIHQWPATLVQPVGSPLSLECTVEGTSNPNLYWYRQAAGRGLQLLFYSVGIGQISSEVPQNLSASRPQDRQFILSSKKLLLSDSGFYLCAFQGSGSSYNSPLHFGNGTRLTVT.

V gene TRBV2 combines with J gene TRBJ1-3, with D unresolved. Germline values: CDR1 SNHLY, CDR2 FYNNEI. The CDR3 extends over 14 amino acids. V lost 4 bases, J lost 0 bases, and 7 bases lay in between. Written as DNA, the CDR3 is TGTGCCAGCAGTGGGGCGACCTCTGGAAACACCATATATTTT. Protein: CASSGATSGNTIYF.

This chain connects TRBV30 to TRBJ1-2; TRBD1 is a possible D gene (6 bases). The germline V gene has CDR1 GTSNPN and CDR2 SVGIG (reference sequence). The ends were cut back, 2 bases at V and 6 bases at J, with 22 bases in the middle. The CDR3 has 16 residues. In DNA form, the CDR3 reads TGTGCCTGGAGTACCAACTTTGGACAGTTAGGACATGGCTACACCTTC. It specifies CAWSTNFGQLGHGYTF.

This rearrangement joins TRBV2 to TRBJ1-1, with TRBD1 matching 9 bases. The CDR3 has 14 amino acids. CDR1 is SNHLY and CDR2 is FYNNEI in the germline V gene. With V trimmed by 3 bases and J by 1 base, 0 bases remained unmatched. The CDR3 reads CASSEGQGNTEAFF. For the CDR3, the DNA is TGTGCCAGCAGTGAGGGACAGGGGAACACTGAAGCTTTCTTT.

The chain employs TRBV11-2 and TRBJ2-5, with D possibly TRBD2 on 5 matching bases. The CDR3 length is 14 residues. In germline, CDR1 is SGHAT, CDR2 FQNNGV. V lost 5 bases, J lost 2 bases, and 12 bases lay in between. CDR3 nucleotide sequence: TGTGCCAGCAGCCCGGGGAATTTACAAGAGACCCAGTACTTC. As protein: CASSPGNLQETQYF.

The genes are TRBV10-3 and TRBJ2-7; D is perhaps TRBD1 (6 bases). The V end lost 10 bases, the J end lost 3 bases, and 16 bases lay between the germline ends. This CDR3 is built from 13 residues. Germline V gene sequence: CDR1 ENHRY, CDR2 SYGVKD. Written as DNA, the CDR3 is TGTGCCACCAACCCCGGGACAAACTACGAGCAGTACTTC. Its protein product is CATNPGTNYEQYF.

The chain is built from TRBV25-1 and TRBJ2-2; 9 bases are a match to TRBD2. CDR1 and CDR2 from the germline V gene are MGHDK and SYGVNS. The trim removed 4 bases at V and 1 base at J, leaving 10 bases unmatched. This CDR3 has 18 amino acids. CDR3 sequence (DNA): TGTGCCAGCAGTGGACGAATAGCGGGGGCCTTGAACACCGGGGAGCTGTTTTTT. Protein sequence: CASSGRIAGALNTGELFF.

The chain combines TRBV7-8 with TRBJ2-7; TRBD2 matches 7 bases. The CDR3 sequence is 17 residues long. The V and J ends lost 3 bases and 4 bases, in that order; junction bases with no gene match: 15. Germline V lookup: CDR1 SGHVS, CDR2 FQNEAQ. Here the CDR3 DNA reads TGTGCCAGCAGCTTTGTGCGGGCAGGGAGGGGCTTTTACGAGCAGTACTTC. This sequence encodes CASSFVRAGRGFYEQYF.

V usage is TRBV6-6 and J usage is TRBJ1-3, with 7 bases lining up with TRBD1. The CDR3 totals 16 residues. J gave up 4 bases and V 5 bases, and 11 bases lay outside the gene matches. CDR1 MNHNY and CDR2 SVGAGI come from the germline V gene (reference sequence). CDR3 loop: CASSPRDSRFGNTIYF. The CDR3 DNA reads as TGTGCCAGCAGTCCGCGGGACAGTAGGTTCGGAAACACCATATATTTT.

This chain connects TRBV5-6 to TRBJ1-2, with a tentative D call TRBD1 (5 bases). Germline V gene data show CDR1 as SGHDT and CDR2 as YYEEEE. The ends were cut back, 1 base at V and 4 bases at J, with 14 bases in the middle. The CDR3 is 15 residues long. CDR3 DNA sequence: TGTGCCAGCAGCTTGAGGGGTGCAGCCGTCTATGGCTACACCTTC. It is translated as CASSLRGAAVYGYTF.

The CDR3 protein is CASSRADGANYGYTF. The DNA for the CDR3 is TGTGCCAGCTCACGGGCGGACGGGGCTAACTATGGCTACACCTTC. This chain links TRBV18 with TRBJ1-2; D uncertain. Trimming removed 4 bases from V and 0 bases from J, with 12 bases in between. CDR3 length: 15 amino acids. Per the germline V gene, CDR1 is KGHSH and CDR2 is LQKENI.

Comment on this clone: The conserved final phenylalanine or tryptophan is absent from the CDR3, which likely points to a read error. This chain joins TRBV19 and TRBJ1-4; no definite D call. Trimming left V 11 bases short and J 7 bases short, with 17 bases between. Per the germline V gene, CDR1 is LNHDA and CDR2 is SQIVND (reference sequence). The CDR3 length is 13 residues. The chain's CDR3 is CAATGGPFEKLFS. As DNA, the CDR3 is TGTGCCGCAACCGGAGGGCCTTTTGAAAAACTGTTTTCT.

This chain's CDR3 is CASSLAGGYEQYF. The CDR3 nucleotides read TGTGCCAGCAGCTTAGCGGGGGGATACGAGCAGTACTTC. This chain uses TRBV7-9 with TRBJ2-7, with a weak D call TRBD2 (6 bases). V gave up 0 bases and J gave up 4 bases, with 7 bases separating them. The CDR3 contains 13 residues. In germline, CDR1 is SEHNR, CDR2 FQNEAQ (reference sequence).

The chain is built from TRBV5-1 and TRBJ2-5, with TRBD2 as a possible D gene (6 bases). This CDR3 has 15 amino acids. Trimming took 4 bases from V and 3 from J, leaving 16 bases between them. Looked up from germline, CDR1 is SGHRS and CDR2 is YFSETQ. CDR3 sequence reads: CASSVQDGLKETQYF. The CDR3 DNA is TGCGCCAGCAGCGTTCAGGACGGACTAAAAGAGACCCAGTACTTC.